This T cell receptor (beta chain) was sequenced for a study of blood T cell repertoires in COVID-19. V shed 4 bases, J shed 7 bases, and the junction held 3 bases outside the gene matches. The CDR3 runs to 13 residues. The germline V gene has CDR1 SGHRS and CDR2 YFSETQ. In the source study's methods: Estimated nucleated cell counts came from reference gene primer amplification. Only in-frame clones appear in the TCRdb table, and some are missing; sequencing was by immunoSEQ multiplex PCR. V and J calls and clone size are given by that table; D and trimming were obtained from the DNA. The sample has more than 150,000 clones, roughly 80% seen once. Ten or more counts support this clone.

Material for sequencing was peripheral blood. This receptor was taken from a man aged 45-60 years who had recovered from COVID-19. V and J are TRBV5-1 and TRBJ2-2; 8 bases line up with TRBD1. Here the CDR3 DNA reads TGCGCCAGCAGCCCACAGGGGGACGGGGAGCTGTTTTTT. It encodes CASSPQGDGELFF.